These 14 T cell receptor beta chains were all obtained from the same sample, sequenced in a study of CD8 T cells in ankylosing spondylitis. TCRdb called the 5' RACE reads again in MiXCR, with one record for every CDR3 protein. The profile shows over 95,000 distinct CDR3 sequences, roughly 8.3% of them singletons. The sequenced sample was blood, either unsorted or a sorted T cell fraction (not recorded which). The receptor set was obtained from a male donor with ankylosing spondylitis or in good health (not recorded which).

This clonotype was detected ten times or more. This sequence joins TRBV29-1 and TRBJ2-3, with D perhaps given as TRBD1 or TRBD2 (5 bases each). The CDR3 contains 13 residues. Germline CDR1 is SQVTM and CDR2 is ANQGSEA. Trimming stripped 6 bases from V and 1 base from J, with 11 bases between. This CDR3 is CSVVVGGTDTQYF. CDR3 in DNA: TGCAGCGTGGTAGTGGGGGGCACAGATACGCAGTATTTT.

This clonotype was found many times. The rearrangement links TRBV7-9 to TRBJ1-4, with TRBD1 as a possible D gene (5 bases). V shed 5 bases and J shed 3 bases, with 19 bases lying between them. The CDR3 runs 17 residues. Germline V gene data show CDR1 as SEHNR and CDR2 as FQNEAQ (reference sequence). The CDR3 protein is CASSDHIRVEANEKLFF. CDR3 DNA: TGTGCCAGCAGCGACCACATCAGGGTGGAGGCTAATGAAAAACTGTTTTTT. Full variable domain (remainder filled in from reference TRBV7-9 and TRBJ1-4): DTGVSQNPRHKITKRGQNVTFRCDPISEHNRLYWYRQTLGQGPEFLTYFQNEAQLEKSRLLSDRFSAERPKGSFSTLEIQRTEQGDSAMYLCASSDHIRVEANEKLFFGSGTQLSVL.

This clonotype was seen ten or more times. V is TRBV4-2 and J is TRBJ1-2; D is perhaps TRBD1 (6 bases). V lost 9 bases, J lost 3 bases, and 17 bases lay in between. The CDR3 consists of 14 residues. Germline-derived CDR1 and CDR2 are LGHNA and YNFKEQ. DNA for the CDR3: TGTGCCAGTCACCCGGGGGCTAGGGACTATGGCTACACCTTC. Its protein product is CASHPGARDYGYTF.

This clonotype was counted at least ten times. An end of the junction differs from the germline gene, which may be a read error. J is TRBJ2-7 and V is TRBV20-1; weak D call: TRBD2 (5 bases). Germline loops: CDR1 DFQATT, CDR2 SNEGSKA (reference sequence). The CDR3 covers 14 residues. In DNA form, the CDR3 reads TGCAGTGCCAGAGGAGAAGGACTCTCCTACGAGCAGTACTTC. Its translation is CSARGEGLSYEQYF.

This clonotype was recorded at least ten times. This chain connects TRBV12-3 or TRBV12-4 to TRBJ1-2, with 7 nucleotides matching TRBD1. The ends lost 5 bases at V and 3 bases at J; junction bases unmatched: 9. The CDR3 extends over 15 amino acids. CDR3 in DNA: TGTGCCAGCAGTCGGACAGGACAGGCGTACTATGGCTACACCTTC. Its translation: CASSRTGQAYYGYTF.

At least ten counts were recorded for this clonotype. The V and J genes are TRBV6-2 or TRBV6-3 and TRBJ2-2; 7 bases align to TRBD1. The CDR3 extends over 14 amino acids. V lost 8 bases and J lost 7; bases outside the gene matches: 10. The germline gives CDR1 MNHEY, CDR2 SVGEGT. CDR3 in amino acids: CASEGTVANGELFF. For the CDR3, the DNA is TGTGCCAGCGAGGGGACAGTCGCAAACGGGGAGCTGTTTTTT.

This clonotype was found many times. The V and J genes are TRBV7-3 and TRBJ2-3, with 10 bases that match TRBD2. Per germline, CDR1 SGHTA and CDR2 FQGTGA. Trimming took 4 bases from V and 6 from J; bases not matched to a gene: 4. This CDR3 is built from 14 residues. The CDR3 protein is CASSSLAGADTQYF. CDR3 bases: TGTGCCAGCAGCTCGCTAGCGGGGGCGGATACGCAGTATTTT. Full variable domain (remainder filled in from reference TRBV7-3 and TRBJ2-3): GAGVSQTPSNKVTEKGKYVELRCDPISGHTALYWYRQSLGQGPEFLIYFQGTGAADDSGLPNDRFFAVRPEGSVSTLKIQRTERGDSAVYLCASSSLAGADTQYFGPGTRLTVL.

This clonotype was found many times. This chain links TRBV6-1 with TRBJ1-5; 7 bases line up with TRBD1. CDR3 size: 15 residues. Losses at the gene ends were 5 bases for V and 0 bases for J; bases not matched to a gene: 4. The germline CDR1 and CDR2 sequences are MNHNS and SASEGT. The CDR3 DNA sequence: TGTGCCAGCAGTCTTACAGGGGATAGCAATCAGCCCCAGCATTTT. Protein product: CASSLTGDSNQPQHF.

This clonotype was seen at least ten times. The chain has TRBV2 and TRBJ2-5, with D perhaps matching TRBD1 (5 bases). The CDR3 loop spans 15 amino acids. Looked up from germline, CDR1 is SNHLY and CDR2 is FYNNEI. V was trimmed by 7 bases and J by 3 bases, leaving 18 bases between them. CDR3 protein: CASINYRVGEETQYF. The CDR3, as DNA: TGTGCCAGCATCAATTATAGGGTAGGGGAAGAGACCCAGTACTTC.

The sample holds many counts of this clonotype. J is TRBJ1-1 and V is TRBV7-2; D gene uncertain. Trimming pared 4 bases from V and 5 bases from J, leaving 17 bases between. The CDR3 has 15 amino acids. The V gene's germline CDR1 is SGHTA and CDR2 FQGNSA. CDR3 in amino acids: CASSSTPDLGTEAFF. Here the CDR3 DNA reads TGTGCCAGCAGCTCGACCCCGGACCTAGGGACTGAAGCTTTCTTT.

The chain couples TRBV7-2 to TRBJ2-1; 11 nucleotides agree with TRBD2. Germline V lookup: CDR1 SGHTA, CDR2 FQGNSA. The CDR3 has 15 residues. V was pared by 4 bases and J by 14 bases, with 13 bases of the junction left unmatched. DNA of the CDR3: TGTGCCAGCAGCTCTAGCGGGGGGACCGTGAAACTCGAGTTCTTC. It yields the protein CASSSSGGTVKLEFF.

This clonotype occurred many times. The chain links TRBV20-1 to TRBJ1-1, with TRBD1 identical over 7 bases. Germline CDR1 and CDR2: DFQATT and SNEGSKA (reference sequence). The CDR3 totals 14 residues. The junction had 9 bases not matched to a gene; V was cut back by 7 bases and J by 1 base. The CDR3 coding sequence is TGCAGTGTACCCAGGGGGGCCAGGAACACTGAAGCTTTCTTT. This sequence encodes CSVPRGARNTEAFF.

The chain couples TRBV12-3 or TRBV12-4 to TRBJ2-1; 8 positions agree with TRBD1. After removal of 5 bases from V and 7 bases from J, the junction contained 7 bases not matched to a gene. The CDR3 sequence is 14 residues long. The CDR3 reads CASSHLRQGNEQFF. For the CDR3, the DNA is TGTGCCAGCAGTCACCTGAGACAGGGGAATGAGCAGTTCTTC.

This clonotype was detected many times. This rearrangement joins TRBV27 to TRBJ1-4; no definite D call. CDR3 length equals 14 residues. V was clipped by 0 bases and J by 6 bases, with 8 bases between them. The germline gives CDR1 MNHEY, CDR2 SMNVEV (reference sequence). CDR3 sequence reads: CASSLSWPDEKLFF. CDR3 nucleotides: TGTGCCAGCAGTTTATCGTGGCCAGATGAAAAACTGTTTTTT.